The rows below give T cell receptor beta chains drawn from one sample of a study of technical replicates of blood from four donors. TCRdb keeps only in-frame clones here, not all; method: immunoSEQ multiplex PCR. The data contain tens of thousands of clones, just over 95% of them singletons. The sample was T cells isolated from PBMCs. These receptor sequences come from a human donor in good health. Each CDR3 is given with its conserved first and last residue. Fields, in order: CDR3 length, clone size, J gene, D gene, V gene, CDR3 protein, CDR3 DNA. D genes are given only for firm matches. Expanded clones are given a class, and other clones once, few, many or no size at all.

13 - TRBJ2-5 - TRBV7-2 CASSYHSRETQYF TGTGCCAGCAGCTACCACTCGAGGGAGACCCAGTACTTC
11 - TRBJ1-1 - TRBV2 CASTWGLEAFF TGTGCCAGCACCTGGGGACTTGAAGCTTTCTTT
15 - TRBJ2-3 - TRBV11-3 CASSLTGFGTDTQYF TGTGCCAGCAGCCTAACAGGGTTCGGCACAGATACGCAGTATTTT
15 - TRBJ2-5 TRBD2 TRBV6-1 CASSELAGGQETQYF TGTGCCAGCAGTGAACTAGCGGGAGGTCAAGAGACCCAGTACTTC
11 - TRBJ1-2 - TRBV6-1 CASSDSYGYTF TGTGCCAGCAGTGACAGCTATGGCTACACCTTC
15 - TRBJ2-2 - TRBV10-3 CAISVGLPNTGELFF TGTGCCATCAGTGTAGGACTCCCGAACACCGGGGAGCTGTTTTTT
13 - TRBJ1-5 - TRBV11-3 CASSSGINQPQHF TGTGCCAGCAGCTCGGGAATCAATCAGCCCCAGCATTTT
16 - TRBJ2-2 TRBD2 TRBV19 CASSIDPSGNTGELFF TGTGCCAGTAGTATTGACCCTAGCGGTAACACCGGGGAGCTGTTTTTT
12 - TRBJ2-7 - TRBV11-2 CASSLDRDEQYF TGTGCCAGCAGCTTAGATCGGGACGAGCAGTACTTC
16 - TRBJ2-1 TRBD1 TRBV12-5 CASGLTTTGLSNEQFF TGTGCTAGTGGTTTGACTACGACAGGGCTGAGTAATGAGCAGTTCTTC
14 - TRBJ2-7 TRBD2 TRBV27 CASSFRTSGYEQYF TGTGCCAGCAGTTTTAGGACTAGCGGCTACGAGCAGTACTTC
15 - TRBJ2-1 TRBD1 TRBV18 CASSPDRAWDNEQFF TGTGCCAGCTCACCGGACAGGGCGTGGGACAATGAGCAGTTCTTC
16 - TRBJ1-5 TRBD1 TRBV5-1 CASNWRGQGGSQPQHF TGCGCCAGCAATTGGAGGGGACAGGGCGGCAGTCAGCCCCAGCATTTT
17 medium-sized TRBJ2-7 - TRBV18 CASSPSLFDRSPYEQYF TGTGCCAGCTCACCAAGCCTATTTGACAGGAGTCCCTACGAGCAGTACTTC
16 - TRBJ2-1 TRBD2 TRBV11-2 CASSLGLAGSYNEQFF TGTGCCAGCAGTTTGGGACTAGCGGGGTCCTACAATGAGCAGTTCTTC
16 - TRBJ2-7 TRBD2 TRBV10-1 CASSAEAGGSVYEQYF TGCGCCAGCAGTGCCGAAGCGGGAGGGTCGGTTTACGAGCAGTACTTC
14 - TRBJ2-7 - TRBV30 CAWSRGIAAGEQYF TGTGCCTGGAGCCGAGGGATTGCGGCGGGAGAGCAGTACTTC
15 - TRBJ1-2 TRBD1 TRBV10-2 CASSALRTGVYGYTF TGCGCCAGCAGTGCATTACGGACAGGGGTTTATGGCTACACCTTC
16 - TRBJ2-5 TRBD2 TRBV11-3 CASSLGTSGRGETQYF TGTGCCAGCAGCCTCGGGACTAGCGGGAGGGGAGAGACCCAGTACTTC
16 - TRBJ2-2 - TRBV5-1 CASSLEDRAFTGELFF TGCGCCAGCAGCTTGGAGGACAGAGCCTTTACCGGGGAGCTGTTTTTT
15 - TRBJ2-1 TRBD2 TRBV13 CATNEGLAGFGEQFF TGTGCCACCAACGAGGGACTAGCGGGGTTCGGAGAGCAGTTCTTC
14 - TRBJ2-7 - TRBV5-8 CASSLGQGGYEQYF TGTGCCAGCAGCTTGGGCCAGGGGGGATACGAGCAGTACTTC
13 - TRBJ2-7 - TRBV9 CASSVAPDYEQYF TGTGCCAGCAGCGTAGCGCCAGACTACGAGCAGTACTTC
17 - TRBJ2-3 TRBD1 TRBV11-2 CASSPRGGTGSTDTQYF TGTGCCAGCAGCCCCCGAGGCGGGACAGGGAGCACAGATACGCAGTATTTT
13 - TRBJ1-2 TRBD1 TRBV29-1 CSVESQTGYGYTF TGCAGCGTTGAAAGCCAGACAGGGTATGGCTACACCTTC
14 - TRBJ1-5 - TRBV11-2 CASSLMGSNQPQHF TGTGCCAGCAGCTTAATGGGCTCCAATCAGCCCCAGCATTTT
19 - TRBJ2-3 TRBD2 TRBV4-1 CASESRRLAGEVRVDTQYF TGCGCCAGCGAATCAAGAAGGCTAGCGGGAGAAGTAAGGGTAGATACGCAGTATTTT
11 - TRBJ1-1 - TRBV6-5 CASRENTEAFF TGTGCCTCCAGGGAGAACACTGAAGCTTTCTTT
14 - TRBJ2-7 TRBD2 TRBV6-6 CASSYSREGYEQYF TGTGCCAGCAGTTACTCGCGGGAGGGGTACGAGCAGTACTTC
13 - TRBJ2-1 - TRBV9 CASSVEGYHEQFF TGTGCCAGCAGCGTAGAGGGGTACCATGAGCAGTTCTTC
14 - TRBJ1-1 - TRBV2 CASSTQGSVTEAFF TGTGCCAGCAGTACCCAGGGGTCGGTCACTGAAGCTTTCTTT
12 - TRBJ1-5 - TRBV19 CASTELDQPQHF TGTGCCAGTACCGAATTAGATCAGCCCCAGCATTTT
13 - TRBJ2-7 - TRBV29-1 CSVDLPGYYEQYF TGCAGCGTTGACTTGCCAGGTTATTACGAGCAGTACTTC
16 - TRBJ2-7 - TRBV5-1 CASSGSSGTGVYEQYF TGCGCCAGCAGCGGAAGCTCTGGGACGGGAGTTTACGAGCAGTACTTC
16 - TRBJ2-7 TRBD1 TRBV2 CASSEYLGQGVREQYF TGTGCCAGCAGTGAATACCTGGGACAGGGGGTTCGCGAGCAGTACTTC
16 - TRBJ2-1 - TRBV5-6 CASSLSTGSSYNEQFF TGTGCCAGCAGCCTCTCGACAGGAAGCTCCTACAATGAGCAGTTCTTC
15 - TRBJ2-7 TRBD1 TRBV18 CASSPPGQGLYEQYF TGTGCCAGCTCACCACCGGGACAGGGTCTCTACGAGCAGTACTTC
15 - TRBJ1-4 TRBD1 TRBV15 CATSTTGGTNEKLFF TGTGCCACCAGCACAACAGGGGGGACTAATGAAAAACTGTTTTTT
15 - TRBJ1-2 - TRBV21-1 CASSKGKGATYGYTF TGTGCCAGCAGCAAAGGTAAGGGGGCGACCTATGGCTACACCTTC
13 - TRBJ2-7 - TRBV30 CAWSFGQVYEQYF TGTGCCTGGAGTTTTGGACAAGTTTACGAGCAGTACTTC
13 - TRBJ1-5 - TRBV7-2 CASSAPGNQPQHF TGTGCCAGCAGCGCCCCCGGGAATCAGCCCCAGCATTTT
14 - TRBJ1-5 TRBD1 TRBV7-2 CASSPRTGNQPQHF TGTGCCAGCAGCCCGAGGACAGGGAATCAGCCCCAGCATTTT
11 - TRBJ2-7 - TRBV10-3 CAISPAYEQYF TGTGCCATCAGCCCGGCCTACGAGCAGTACTTC
14 - TRBJ2-3 - TRBV11-3 CASSFRLGPDTQYF TGTGCCAGCAGCTTCAGACTAGGGCCGGATACGCAGTATTTT
14 - TRBJ1-5 - TRBV28 CASSLGGSNQPQHF TGTGCCAGCAGTTTGGGGGGAAGCAATCAGCCCCAGCATTTT
13 - TRBJ2-2 - TRBV7-3 CASSSEGAGELFF TGTGCCAGCAGCTCAGAGGGGGCCGGGGAGCTGTTTTTT
13 - TRBJ2-7 - TRBV7-2 CASSQSVTLEQYF TGTGCCAGCAGCCAATCAGTAACCTTGGAGCAGTACTTC
14 - TRBJ2-7 - TRBV11-2 CASSYKGINYEQYF TGTGCCAGCAGCTACAAGGGGATTAACTACGAGCAGTACTTC
14 once TRBJ2-3 TRBD1 TRBV27 CASSFRGLEDTQYF TGTGCCAGCAGTTTCAGGGGGCTGGAAGATACGCAGTATTTT